The present T cell receptor beta chain was sequenced within a study of T cells expressing NK-cell markers. Study-level information: Repertoires of TCR beta were obtained from T cells sorted as CD3+CD56+NKG2C+, CD3+CD56+NKG2C- and CD3+CD56-NKG2C+. Study results and limitations: One observes that, in four donors, these clonotypes were also the leading ones within the CD3+CD56-NKG2C+ fraction. Five or six donors showed dominant NKG2C+ clonotypes comprising roughly 1.0-7.0% of their CD8+ T cells.

Per the germline V gene, CDR1 is DFQATT and CDR2 is SNEGSKA (reference sequence). This CDR3 has 17 amino acids. Concerning this clonotype itself: Its antigen is undetermined.

Template switching by 5'RACE with UMIs generated the TCR beta cDNA. From the 5' RACE reads, TCRdb lists one entry per CDR3 protein and no DNA. Here the sample table reports around 260,000 distinct CDR3 sequences. V usage is TRBV20-1 and J usage is TRBJ2-5; TCRdb's D gene call, TRBD1, goes unchecked for lack of DNA. Source material: blood T cells: a sorted CD56 or NKG2C T cell subset, CD4+ or CD8+ T cells, or bulk PBMC T cells (not recorded which). The clonotype was recovered from a woman between 18 and 69 years old in good health. The chain's CDR3 is CSARAYPTAILGETQYF.